This T cell receptor beta chain was found in a study of CD8 T cells in Susac syndrome. Study-level information: The Susac syndrome patients were therapy-naive, on corticosteroids, or on intravenous immunoglobulin alone at blood draw.

With random hexamers, roughly 0.45 to 1 ug RNA was reverse transcribed. One entry per CDR3 protein results from TCRdb running MiXCR on the immunoSEQ multiplex PCR reads. The sample has 170,000 or so distinct CDR3 sequences; 95% to 97% are singletons. The CDR3 extends over 13 amino acids. Germline-derived CDR1 and CDR2 are LGHNA and YNFKEQ. V shed 1 base and J shed 8 bases, with 8 bases lying between them. The clonotype was recovered from a human donor with Susac syndrome. The rearrangement uses TRBV4-2 and TRBJ1-4; no definite D call. Sequenced input: CD4+ T cells from PBMCs. CDR3 loop: CASSQGRVEKLFF. In DNA, the CDR3 is TGTGCCAGCAGCCAAGGTCGGGTCGAAAAACTGTTTTTT.